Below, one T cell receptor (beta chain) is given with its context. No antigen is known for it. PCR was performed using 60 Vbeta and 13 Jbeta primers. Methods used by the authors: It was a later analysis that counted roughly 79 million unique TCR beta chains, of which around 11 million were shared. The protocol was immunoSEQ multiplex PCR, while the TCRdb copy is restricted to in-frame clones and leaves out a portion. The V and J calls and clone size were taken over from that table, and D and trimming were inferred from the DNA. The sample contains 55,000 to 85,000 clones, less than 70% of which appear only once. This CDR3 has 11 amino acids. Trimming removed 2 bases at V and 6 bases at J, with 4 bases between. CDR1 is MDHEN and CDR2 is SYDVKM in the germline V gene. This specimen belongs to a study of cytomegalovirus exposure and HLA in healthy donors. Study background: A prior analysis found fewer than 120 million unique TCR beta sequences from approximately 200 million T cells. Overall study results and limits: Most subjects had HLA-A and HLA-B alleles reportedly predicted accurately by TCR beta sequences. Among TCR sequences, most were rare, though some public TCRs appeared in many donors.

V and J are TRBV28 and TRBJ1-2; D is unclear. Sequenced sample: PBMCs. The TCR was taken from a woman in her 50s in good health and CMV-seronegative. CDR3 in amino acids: CASSLINGYTF. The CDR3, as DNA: TGTGCCAGCAGTTTAATTAATGGCTACACCTTC.